This TCR beta chain was sequenced in a study of cytomegalovirus exposure and HLA in healthy donors (dated by TCRdb to the late 2010s). A note on the overall study: In an earlier analysis of roughly 500 of the donors, roughly 300 Gb of sequence data and some 120 million unique TCR beta sequences from about 179 million T cells were reported. An early release that covered 500 to 800 HLA-typed donors contained about 290 gigabases of sequencing data and about 84 million unique TCR sequences. The genetic ancestry cluster associated with self-reported Caucasian donors included 81% of the approximately 410 genotyped donors. The aim of the study was to test whether cataloging public T cell receptors could identify signatures of past pathogen exposure. The study used immunosequencing to profile the T cell repertoires of approximately 640 subjects and linked those repertoires to cytomegalovirus serostatus. A separate validation cohort of 90 to 150 different subjects was used in addition to the roughly 700-subject first cohort. High-throughput TCR immunosequencing, statistical association of individual TCRs with disease status, and machine learning were combined to predict cytomegalovirus infection status. In a later analysis, previously published TCR beta repertoires from 670 or so donors were re-analyzed and high-resolution HLA genotyping was added so that TCR occurrence patterns could be studied. In the later analysis, no new phenotypic data were used to find candidate immune exposures; instead, reliance was placed on TCR beta sequences and their occurrence across donors. An earlier analysis of approximately 580 of the donors used high-throughput TCR beta sequencing to judge whether each TCR beta V gene segment behaved as functional or pseudogenic. Alongside the repertoire data, information on donor age, sex, ethnicity and CMV serostatus was compiled. Genome-wide SNP genotypes for about 55% of the 666 donors were used in a later genetic analysis, which treated that subset as a discovery cohort. All discovery cohort repertoires had been generated using a single sequencing platform. HLA typing covered class I and class II loci at four-digit resolution. Typing coverage varied by locus: roughly 629-640 donors for A, B, C, DRB1 and DQB1; more than 500 for DQA1; nearly 610 for DPA1; roughly 470 for DPB1. About five DR-DQ haplotypes were handled as single units for association and clustering because linkage in the cohort was strong. Among roughly 400 genotyped donors of the cohort, an average of around 250,000 unique TCR beta nucleotide sequences was sequenced per donor, of which about 19% were non-productive.

V drops 2 bases and J drops 4 bases, leaving 9 bases in between. The CDR3 runs 13 residues from the cysteine to the phenylalanine. Only the CDR3 portion is preserved as DNA: 39 bases, with reading frame beginning at the first base. CDR1 and CDR2 were assigned from the germline V gene (reference sequence) as SEHNR and FQNEAQ. What the work shows at the level of the full study, not this receptor alone: A later analysis reported that several top co-occurrence clusters appeared linked to parvovirus B19, influenza, CMV and Epstein-Barr virus. The authors suggested that the approach could potentially be generalized to other disease states and immunological phenotypes. In a later genetic analysis, fewer N-insertions in productive TCRs were reported among donors in an Asian-associated ancestry cluster than the roughly 710-donor mean. Approximately 18 rarely observed V segments, including chromosome 9 orphons, were excluded from the earlier analysis of approximately 600 of the donors because counts were too low. CMV serostatus was the only immune exposure information available for the cohort. When HLA alleles, especially DR and DQ, strongly co-occurred, TCR associations were difficult to assign to individual alleles. The cohort was sequenced for TCR beta chains only, and without alpha or paired-chain data the features that could be detected were limited. A further reported finding was that TCR beta sequences accurately predicted the HLA-A and HLA-B alleles for most subjects in the first cohort. While some public TCRs were present in many individuals, most TCR sequences turned up only very rarely across donors. Correlated functional status among segregating V segments might reflect linkage disequilibrium, but an unknown experimental factor could not be ruled out. Most CMV-associated TCR beta chains appeared to be HLA-restricted in a later analysis, and the HLA associations seemed to be driven largely by CMV exposure. In a later analysis, HLA-associated TCR beta chains showed more clonal expansion and lower generation probabilities than non-associated chains that were equally common. HLA typing was unavailable for some donors at each locus, so association tests used only the typed subset. Cytomegalovirus status was reported to be diagnosed by the classifier with high specificity and sensitivity in both the original and validation cohorts. A cluster of highly shared sequence variants was judged likely to represent a technical artifact of the sequencing pipeline. A few of the identified cytomegalovirus-associated TCR beta chains were confirmed in vitro to be specific for cytomegalovirus antigens. V-gene and J-gene trimming of TCR beta chains was associated with a missense DCLRE1C variant in a later genetic analysis, and the association was replicated in an independent cohort. The study gave a list of 150 to 200 TCR beta chains associated with cytomegalovirus. The presence/absence analyses assumed that sequencing depth was roughly uniform across donors, and that assumption may not be true. A later analysis associated 17,000 or so TCR beta sequences with specific HLA alleles at a false discovery rate of 0.05. According to a later analysis, TCR association rates differed among HLA loci, with DRB1 alleles showing the most associated TCRs and HLA-C alleles showing the fewest. In an earlier analysis of some 500 of the donors, most TCR beta V segments were observed in productive rearrangements about 87% or about 30% of the time, broadly matching IMGT annotations. The 87-base-pair reads could not distinguish some IMGT-functional V segments, including TRBV6-2 and TRBV6-3, so those segments were excluded.

Details on this clone: This clone's antigen is unknown. Qualities for individual bases were not recorded, and no much larger clone is one base off.

The library relied on the immunoSEQ multiplex PCR assay. The multiplex PCR relied on a mix of 60 forward primers for TCR Vbeta segments and 13 reverse primers for TCR Jbeta segments. The CDR3 region of rearranged TCR beta genes was amplified from genomic DNA with a multiplex PCR assay. The amplified TCR beta libraries were sequenced on the Illumina HiSeq System as 87-base-pair reads. In the paper's pipeline: A later analysis counted tens of millions of unique TCR beta chains across the 666 repertoires, and around 9.9 million of these chains were shared by at least two donors. To remove PCR and sequencing errors, raw reads were error-corrected and collapsed into unique sequences using a nearest-neighbor algorithm that merged closely related sequences. V, D and J gene segments were assigned by aligning CDR3 sequences to IMGT reference sequences. Each retained sequence needed at least a six-nucleotide match to both a V gene segment and a J gene segment. Rearrangements were called productive when the CDR3 lacked stop codons and stayed in frame with V and J; all others were non-productive. CDR3 was defined by IMGT convention, running from the second conserved V-encoded cysteine to the conserved J-encoded phenylalanine. The earlier analysis of about 560 of the donors excluded any sequence lacking an unambiguous match to a single V gene segment. In an earlier analysis of approximately 590 of the donors, V segments were called functional above 56.7% productive rearrangements and were called segregating when the between-donor standard deviation exceeded 5%. A statistical classification framework was built for diagnosing cytomegalovirus status from the catalog of TCR beta chain sequences. A later analysis assigned V and J genes by comparing TCR nucleotide sequences with IMGT/GENE-DB human TR gene sequences. The TCRdist pipeline was used in a later analysis to assign CDR3 sequences and most-parsimonious VDJ recombination scenarios. A later analysis defined each TCR beta chain by its CDR3 amino acid sequence plus V-gene family, and excluded reads lacking a unique V-gene family. A later analysis removed 500 to 600 highly shared, low-generation-probability nucleotide sequences to deal with suspected cross-contamination and a sequencing artifact. In a later analysis, a clonal expansion index was calculated for each public chain from normalized within-repertoire ranks of inferred template counts. In a later analysis, generation probabilities were computed with a VDJ recombination model fitted to out-of-frame rearrangements, and the resulting probabilities were checked against IGoR. Hypergeometric tests were used in a later analysis to score TCR-TCR, TCR-HLA and TCR-CMV co-occurrence, with a repertoire-size bias correction applied to the TCR pairs. A later analysis estimated false discovery rates by permuting HLA or CMV assignments 20 times. In a later analysis, co-occurring TCRs were grouped using DBSCAN, with TCRdist sequence similarity added in when clustering inside HLA-allele-positive subsets. Co-occurrence clustering excluded repertoires with fewer than 30,000 or more than 120,000 public chains, plus five with anomalous nucleotide sharing. TCRdb re-hosts the immuneACCESS table, in-frame sequences only. Its copies lack some clones; in the studies checked, an unresolved V gene accounts for under half of them, and the cause for the rest is not known. The V and J calls and clone size are taken from that table; D and trimming were inferred from the DNA. Recorded for this sample are about 180,000 clones; about four fifths of them occurred a single time. The top ten hold about 0.5% of the sample.

The cohort consisted of approximately 690 healthy bone marrow donors. Cohort members were all nominally healthy when sampled, although unrecorded immune exposures were likely present. The donor was CMV seronegative and belonged to the group of 350 or so seronegative cohort members. A peripheral blood sample was collected from each donor, and TCR beta sequencing was performed on peripheral blood mononuclear cells. The Qiagen DNeasy Blood Extraction Kit was used to extract genomic DNA from the blood cell samples. This receptor chain uses TRBV7-9 and TRBJ2-7; TRBD1 is a possible D gene, resting on 5 matching bases. Sequenced material: PBMCs. This TCR came from a woman aged 50 to 60 in good health and CMV-seronegative. The CDR3 protein sequence reads: CASSLQGGYEQYF. DNA sequence: TGTGCCAGCAGCTTACAGGGTGGGTACGAGCAGTACTTC.